One TCR beta chain is described in this entry. Its antigen remains unidentified. No clone much larger than this one lies a single base away; base qualities are absent. The label giving this sample's treatment or condition can be read as: high-dose cyclophosphamide on days +3 and +4 as single-agent GVHD prophylaxis. PTCy patients received busulfan and fludarabine conditioning, a related or unrelated marrow graft, and cyclophosphamide on days +3 and +4. PTCy-treated patients were drawn from a prospective multi-institutional clinical trial. Mononuclear cells from peripheral blood and bone marrow were separated by Ficoll-Hypaque density centrifugation and then cryopreserved. This sample was included in a study of T cells after posttransplantation cyclophosphamide (dated by TCRdb to the mid-2010s). General notes on the study: Using TRB sequencing, the study followed how the T cell repertoire reconstituted after myeloablative bone marrow transplantation in which posttransplantation cyclophosphamide served as GVHD prophylaxis. Blood from all 35 or so PTCy patients with 1-year posttransplant specimens was subjected to TRB sequencing. Because TRA and TRB clonality correlated tightly in about 10 samples, later TCR analyses were limited to TRB. In 3 patients, up to about 3 additional blood samples taken between 2 and 5.2 years after transplant also underwent TRB sequencing, as did pretransplant blood from a handful of patients. Public TRB sequences were checked against a database of over 3,000 sequences associated with responses to pathogens, tumor antigens, self-antigens and alloantigens. Antigen receptor sequencing covered samples from some 35 PTCy-treated patients and around 15 of their related bone marrow donors. The paper as a whole reports these results and caveats: Donor-recipient similarity was low at 1-2 months but increased during the first year, and donor CD8+ memory clones often dominated later blood repertoires. Across 45 or so patients, TRB clonality was highly associated with recipient CMV seropositivity and CMV reactivation, and PTCy diversity was similar to diversity in CNI/methotrexate controls. The TRB repertoires of T cells infiltrating skin or GI tract showed only limited overlap with the TRB repertoires of T cells in blood.

Inclusive of the bounding cysteine and phenylalanine, the CDR3 is 15 residues long. The retained sequence is limited to the CDR3, 45 bases, with the frame set at the first base. TRB sequencing used genomic DNA with the immunoSEQ assay at survey resolution or the hsTCRB kit. Per the source publication's procedure: The immunoSEQ software handled initial read processing, and the LymphoSeq R package was used for repertoire analyses. Clonality was computed as 1 minus normalized Shannon entropy, and a Gini coefficient was also calculated for each TRB dataset. To infer phenotypes in unsorted samples, TRB sequences from sorted subsets of the recipient or donor were mapped onto unsorted samples from the same recipient. Not all clones reach the TCRdb copy of this immuneACCESS table, which keeps in-frame sequences only. Checked studies attribute under half of the gap to unresolved V genes and leave the rest unexplained. D and trimming come from the DNA, and the V and J calls and clone size come from that table. This sample holds 35,000 to 50,000 clones; roughly 91% were observed only once. About 2.5% of the sample goes to the ten largest clones.

This clonotype originated in a male patient between 60 and 69 years old who received an allogeneic stem cell transplant from a related donor and was CMV-positive. After a transplant, not all T cells may be the patient's own; some may come from the graft donor. Material: PBMCs, obtained 55 to 70 days after allogeneic stem cell transplant with posttransplant cyclophosphamide. The rearranged segments are TRBV1 and TRBJ2-3; the table's D gene call, TRBD2, was not cross checked with the DNA. TRBV1 is a known pseudogene. The nucleotide sequence reads TGCACCAGCACTGGGAGGGGTGGGGGCACAGATACGCAGTATTTT. Translated, this is CTSTGRGGGTDTQYF.